This TCR beta chain was captured in a study of blood T cell repertoires in COVID-19. Across the whole study: Spain, Italy and the United States supplied samples that represented acute and convalescent COVID-19.

Categorization into cohorts depended on clinical history that participants reported. V was pared by 3 bases and J by 2 bases, with 7 bases between. Germline V gene data show CDR1 as KGHSH and CDR2 as LQKENI. The CDR3 is 13 residues long. Generated by immunoSEQ multiplex PCR, the TCRdb table keeps only in-frame clones and is missing some. The profile shows 450,000 to 500,000 clones, about 88% of them singletons. The chain combines TRBV18 with TRBJ1-2, with a tentative D call TRBD1 (5 bases). The TCR was taken from a woman aged 55-69 years who had recovered from COVID-19. The sample comprised PBMCs or T cells enriched from blood (not recorded which). The chain's CDR3 is CASSPTENYGYTF. The DNA for the CDR3 is TGTGCCAGCTCACCGACAGAAAACTATGGCTACACCTTC.